One sample yielded the 25 T cell receptor beta chains listed below, sequenced in a study of cytomegalovirus exposure and HLA in healthy donors (TCRdb year 2017). The library came from the immunoSEQ multiplex PCR assay. Held by TCRdb, this immuneACCESS table contains in-frame sequences only and omits some clones. Under half of the omission traces to an unresolved V gene where checked; the cause of the rest is unknown. The sample profile shows 250,000 to 350,000 clones; around 90% of them were found once. The ten most abundant clones make up approximately 0.95% of the sample. Sample: PBMCs. These receptor sequences come from a young man in good health and CMV-seronegative.

The chain has TRBV27 and TRBJ1-1, with D possibly matching TRBD1 (6 bases). Trimming cost V 0 bases and J 0 bases, with 26 bases left between them. The germline V gene encodes CDR1 MNHEY and CDR2 SMNVEV (reference sequence). The CDR3 covers 21 residues. The CDR3 loop is CASSLSSWAFGRGGVNTEAFF. The CDR3 DNA follows: TGTGCCAGCAGTTTATCGTCTTGGGCGTTCGGGAGGGGGGGCGTGAACACTGAAGCTTTCTTT.

This rearrangement joins TRBV18 to TRBJ2-2; no clear D. The CDR3 loop spans 17 amino acids. CDR1 is KGHSH, CDR2 LQKENI, per germline. V lost 2 bases to trimming and J lost 3 bases, with 16 bases between them. In DNA, the CDR3 is TGTGCCAGCTCACCAATTTCCACAACCTTCGACACCGGGGAGCTGTTTTTT. It encodes CASSPISTTFDTGELFF. The full variable domain, rest sourced from reference TRBV18 and TRBJ2-2, is NAGVMQNPRHLVRRRGQEARLRCSPMKGHSHVYWYRQLPEEGLKFMVYLQKENIIDESGMPKERFSAEFPKEGPSILRIQQVVRGDSAAYFCASSPISTTFDTGELFFGEGSRLTVL.

This clone was observed a single time. This chain links TRBV27 with TRBJ2-2; 8 nucleotides match TRBD1. There are 15 residues in the CDR3. The trim removed 5 bases at V and 5 bases at J, leaving 7 bases unmatched. Per the germline V gene, CDR1 is MNHEY and CDR2 is SMNVEV (reference sequence). CDR3 in amino acids: CASSHDRGLTGELFF. The CDR3 nucleotides read TGTGCCAGCAGTCATGACAGGGGTTTGACCGGGGAGCTGTTTTTT.

This clone was detected a few times. V is TRBV18 and J is TRBJ1-2; 10 bases align to TRBD1. CDR3 length: 16 amino acids. V lost 3 bases and J lost 5; bases outside the gene matches: 9. Germline CDR1 and CDR2: KGHSH and LQKENI. CDR3 region: CASSPPGQGRFYGYTF. The CDR3 nucleotides read TGTGCCAGCTCACCTCCGGGACAGGGGAGATTTTATGGCTACACCTTC.

V is TRBV7-7 and J is TRBJ2-5, with TRBD2 identical over 9 bases. The CDR3 is made up of 15 amino acids. The germline V gene encodes CDR1 SSHAT and CDR2 FNYEAQ (reference sequence). After removal of 4 bases from V and 4 bases from J, the junction contained 7 bases not matched to a gene. CDR3 loop: CASSSLAGKGETQYF. CDR3 DNA: TGTGCCAGCAGCTCTCTAGCGGGGAAAGGAGAGACCCAGTACTTC.

Note on this clone: Other nucleotide sequences in the sample specify the same CDR3. The V call is TRBV19, the J call TRBJ2-3, with D tentatively TRBD1 (5 bases). The CDR3 is made up of 14 amino acids. The V gene lost 3 bases and the J gene lost 0 bases, with 7 bases spanning the gap. Germline CDR1 reads LNHDA; CDR2 reads SQIVND (reference sequence). The CDR3 DNA sequence: TGTGCCAGTAGTATCGACAGCAGCACAGATACGCAGTATTTT. Translation: CASSIDSSTDTQYF. Filled out from reference TRBV19 and TRBJ2-3, the complete variable domain reads DGGITQSPKYLFRKEGQNVTLSCEQNLNHDAMYWYRQDPGQGLRLIYYSQIVNDFQKGDIAEGYSVSREKKESFPLTVTSAQKNPTAFYLCASSIDSSTDTQYFGPGTRLTVL.

The CDR3 sequence is CASSRGQGNYGYTF. The CDR3 DNA reads as TGTGCCAGCAGCCGCGGACAGGGGAACTATGGCTACACCTTC. The chain links TRBV7-9 to TRBJ1-2, with TRBD1 identical over 9 bases. This CDR3 region has 14 residues. The germline CDR1 and CDR2 sequences are SEHNR and FQNEAQ (reference sequence). V shed 5 bases, J shed 2 bases, and the junction held 3 bases outside the gene matches.

This chain uses TRBV4-1 with TRBJ2-5; D is undetermined. Trimming took off 0 bases at V and 6 bases at J, with 8 bases between the two ends. Per the germline V gene, CDR1 is MGHRA and CDR2 is YSYEKL. The length of the CDR3 is 13 residues. Here the CDR3 DNA reads TGCGCCAGCAGCCAAGATGTGGCAAAGACCCAGTACTTC. Translating gives CASSQDVAKTQYF.

V and J are TRBV6-5 and TRBJ1-2; D call uncertain. The CDR3 covers 11 residues. Per germline, CDR1 MNHEY and CDR2 SVGAGI. V was shortened by 7 bases and J by 1 base, with 4 bases between the two germline ends. CDR3 sequence: CASTGNYGYTF. CDR3 coding DNA: TGTGCCAGCACCGGTAACTATGGCTACACCTTC.

The rearrangement uses TRBV7-2 and TRBJ1-3; D might be TRBD1 (6 bases). The CDR3 totals 14 residues. Per the germline V gene, CDR1 is SGHTA and CDR2 is FQGNSA. V was clipped by 6 bases and J by 2 bases, with 11 bases between them. CDR3 residues: CASRSTGPGNTIYF. In nucleotides, the CDR3 is TGTGCCAGCAGATCTACAGGGCCTGGAAACACCATATATTTT.

In this sample, this clone turned up a few times. The V and J genes are TRBV7-2 and TRBJ2-4; 8 bases are shared with TRBD2. Trimming at V came to 5 bases and at J to 12 bases, leaving 18 bases not matched to a gene. Germline V CDR1 and CDR2: SGHTA, FQGNSA. The CDR3 sequence is 16 residues long. The chain's CDR3 is CASSPPGASGPMTQYF. The CDR3 nucleotides are TGTGCCAGCAGCCCCCCTGGGGCTAGCGGGCCGATGACTCAGTACTTC.

This sequence joins TRBV19 and TRBJ2-5, with 11 bases identical to TRBD1. The CDR3 loop spans 15 amino acids. Germline V lookup: CDR1 LNHDA, CDR2 SQIVND (reference sequence). Trimming took 6 bases from V and 4 from J; bases not matched to a gene: 7. The DNA of the CDR3 is TGTGCCAGTAGCCGGGGACAGGGGGTTGTAGAGACCCAGTACTTC. It specifies CASSRGQGVVETQYF.

The chain links TRBV5-1 to TRBJ2-7, with 11 bases matching TRBD2. With V trimmed by 2 bases and J by 1 base, 2 bases remained unmatched. Per the germline V gene, CDR1 is SGHRS and CDR2 is YFSETQ. The CDR3 is 15 amino acids. The CDR3 coding sequence is TGCGCCAGCAGCTTACTAGCGGGGGTATCCTACGAGCAGTACTTC. Its translation is CASSLLAGVSYEQYF.

The chain recombines TRBV27 with TRBJ2-7; a weak D match, TRBD2 (6 bases). V was cut by 5 bases and J by 8 bases, with 13 bases left in between. Germline CDR1 is MNHEY and CDR2 is SMNVEV (reference sequence). The CDR3 has 12 residues. The CDR3 here is CASSDLRGKQYF. CDR3 bases: TGTGCCAGCAGTGACCTCCGGGGGAAGCAGTACTTC.

The genes are TRBV7-8 and TRBJ2-7, with D perhaps TRBD2 (7 bases). CDR1 SGHVS and CDR2 FQNEAQ come from the germline V gene. Trimming cost V 1 base and J 5 bases, with 12 bases left between them. CDR3 size: 14 residues. CDR3 DNA: TGTGCCAGCAGCTTAGTAGGGGGGGAGAACGAGCAGTACTTC. Encoded protein: CASSLVGGENEQYF.

V is TRBV12-5 and J is TRBJ2-7; D may be TRBD1 (6 bases). V lost 9 bases and J 1 base, leaving 16 bases between the germline ends. The CDR3 is made up of 14 amino acids. Germline V gene lookup returns CDR1 LGHNT and CDR2 FRNRAP. The CDR3 loop is CASGPRDMSYEQYF. The CDR3 bases are TGTGCTAGCGGACCTCGGGACATGTCCTACGAGCAGTACTTC.

The V call is TRBV4-1, the J call TRBJ2-1; the D gene is possibly TRBD1 (6 bases). CDR1 is MGHRA, CDR2 YSYEKL, per germline. Trimming shortened V by 3 bases and J by 12 bases, and 9 bases separated the two germline ends. The CDR3 consists of 11 residues. The CDR3 here is CASSHEGGQFF. The CDR3 nucleotides read TGCGCCAGCAGCCACGAAGGGGGGCAGTTCTTC.

The V call is TRBV21-1, the J call TRBJ1-6; the table names TRBD1, a call not compared with the DNA. TRBV21-1 is a pseudogene locus. The CDR3 is 17 amino acids. CDR3 in amino acids: CASSNPQGRTYNSPLHF. CDR3 DNA sequence: TGTGCCAGCAGCAATCCGCAGGGTAGAACCTATAATTCACCCCTCCACTTT.

This sequence joins TRBV20-1 and TRBJ2-7; D remains ambiguous. V lost 7 bases and J lost 7, with 14 bases in between. The CDR3 is 11 amino acids. CDR1 is DFQATT, CDR2 SNEGSKA, per germline (reference sequence). The DNA for the CDR3 is TGCAGTGTTTTTCATCAGGATGAGCAGTACTTC. Protein product: CSVFHQDEQYF.

This rearrangement joins TRBV7-7 to TRBJ2-5; 8 nucleotides align to TRBD2. Germline-derived CDR1 and CDR2 are SSHAT and FNYEAQ (reference sequence). There are 15 residues in the CDR3. The V gene end was trimmed by 5 bases and the J gene end by 5 bases; junction bases not matched to a gene: 10. The CDR3 sequence is CASSLRGGTGETQYF. In nucleotides, the CDR3 is TGTGCCAGCAGCCTCCGGGGGGGCACTGGGGAGACCCAGTACTTC.

The chain uses TRBV6-1 and TRBJ1-1; unclear D gene. Trimming removed 1 base at V and 2 bases at J, with 5 bases between. This CDR3 has 13 amino acids. Looked up from germline, CDR1 is MNHNS and CDR2 is SASEGT. The chain's CDR3 is CASSEVRNTEAFF. The CDR3 nucleotides are TGTGCCAGCAGTGAAGTGCGTAACACTGAAGCTTTCTTT.

V and J are TRBV27 and TRBJ2-7, with TRBD1 as a possible D gene (5 bases). CDR3 length equals 15 residues. Trimming removed 4 bases from V and 1 base from J, with 14 bases in between. The germline CDR1 and CDR2 sequences are MNHEY and SMNVEV (reference sequence). Here the CDR3 DNA reads TGTGCCAGCAGTTCAAGGGGCTCCCCATCCTACGAGCAGTACTTC. Translated, it gives CASSSRGSPSYEQYF.

This clone showed up just a few times. The chain carries TRBV10-3 and TRBJ1-2; 7 nucleotides match TRBD1. Germline V lookup: CDR1 ENHRY, CDR2 SYGVKD. This CDR3 is 14 amino acids long. J gave up 7 bases and V 6 bases, and 11 bases lay outside the gene matches. CDR3 residues: CAIRQGESSGGYTF. The DNA for the CDR3 is TGTGCCATCAGGCAGGGGGAATCGAGTGGTGGCTACACCTTC.

The chain carries TRBV6-1 and TRBJ1-6; 8 positions agree with TRBD1. Trimming took 2 bases from V and 12 from J; bases not matched to a gene: 6. The CDR3 is 14 residues long. From germline, CDR1 is MNHNS and CDR2 SASEGT. CDR3 region: CASSENRTGRPLHF. In DNA, the CDR3 is TGTGCCAGCAGTGAAAACCGGACAGGGAGACCCCTCCACTTT.

This clone was observed a single time. The chain couples TRBV7-2 to TRBJ2-7; 8 positions match TRBD1. V lost 5 bases to trimming and J lost 6 bases; unmatched junction nucleotides: 6. In germline, CDR1 is SGHTA, CDR2 FQGNSA. CDR3 length: 13 amino acids. The CDR3 protein is CASSGRQGLEQYF. DNA of the CDR3: TGTGCCAGCAGCGGCCGACAGGGGCTCGAGCAGTACTTC.